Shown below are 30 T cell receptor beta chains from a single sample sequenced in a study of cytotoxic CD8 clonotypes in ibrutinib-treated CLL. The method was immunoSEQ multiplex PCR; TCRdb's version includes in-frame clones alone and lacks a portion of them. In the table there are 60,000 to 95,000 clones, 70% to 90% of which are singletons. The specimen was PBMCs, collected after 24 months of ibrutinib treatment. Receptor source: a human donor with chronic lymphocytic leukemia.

In DNA, the CDR3 is TGTGCCATCCTGGGGGTGGGGGACAACTATGGCTACACCTTC. This codes for CAILGVGDNYGYTF. The genes are TRBV10-3 and TRBJ1-2; possible D gene TRBD1, 5 bases. The CDR3 has 14 amino acids. CDR1 and CDR2 (germline): ENHRY, SYGVKD. Trimming left V 8 bases short and J 2 bases short, with 15 bases between.

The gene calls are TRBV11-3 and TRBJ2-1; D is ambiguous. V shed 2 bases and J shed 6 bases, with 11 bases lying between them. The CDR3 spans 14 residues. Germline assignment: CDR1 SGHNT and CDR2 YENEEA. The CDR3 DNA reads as TGTGCCAGCAGCTTATACTCTAGAGCCAATGAGCAGTTCTTC. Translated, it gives CASSLYSRANEQFF.

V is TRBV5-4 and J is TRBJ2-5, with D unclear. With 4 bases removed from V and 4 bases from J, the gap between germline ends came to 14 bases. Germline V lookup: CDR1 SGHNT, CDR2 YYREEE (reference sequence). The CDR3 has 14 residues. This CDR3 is CASSPGPPSETQYF. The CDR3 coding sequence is TGTGCCAGCAGCCCTGGACCACCTTCAGAGACCCAGTACTTC.

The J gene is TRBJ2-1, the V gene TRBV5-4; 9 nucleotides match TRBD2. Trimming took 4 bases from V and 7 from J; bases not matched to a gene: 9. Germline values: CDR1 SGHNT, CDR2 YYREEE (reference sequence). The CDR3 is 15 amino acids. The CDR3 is CASSPNSGRGNEQFF. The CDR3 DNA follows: TGTGCCAGCAGCCCGAATAGCGGGAGAGGGAATGAGCAGTTCTTC.

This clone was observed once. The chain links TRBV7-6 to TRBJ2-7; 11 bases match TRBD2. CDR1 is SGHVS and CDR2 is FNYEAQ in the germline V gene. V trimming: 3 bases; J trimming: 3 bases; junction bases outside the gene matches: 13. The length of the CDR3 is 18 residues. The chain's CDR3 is CASSFDKASGRISYEQYF. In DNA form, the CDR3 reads TGTGCCAGCAGCTTTGATAAAGCTAGCGGGAGGATCAGCTACGAGCAGTACTTC.

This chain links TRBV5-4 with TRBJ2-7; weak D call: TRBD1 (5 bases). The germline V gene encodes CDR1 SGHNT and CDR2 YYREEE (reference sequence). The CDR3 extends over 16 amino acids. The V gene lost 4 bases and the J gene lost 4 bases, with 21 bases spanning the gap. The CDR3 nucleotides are TGTGCCAGCAGCGCCCGTCCCCGGCAGGGCGGTTACGAGCAGTACTTC. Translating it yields CASSARPRQGGYEQYF.

In nucleotides, the CDR3 is TGTGCCAGCAGTTCTAGCGGGACGAACACCGGGGAGCTGTTTTTT. Residues: CASSSSGTNTGELFF. The chain carries TRBV7-3 and TRBJ2-2, with 9 bases lining up with TRBD2. The V and J ends lost 6 bases and 0 bases, in that order; junction bases with no gene match: 2. Germline CDR1 and CDR2: SGHTA and FQGTGA. The CDR3 covers 15 residues.

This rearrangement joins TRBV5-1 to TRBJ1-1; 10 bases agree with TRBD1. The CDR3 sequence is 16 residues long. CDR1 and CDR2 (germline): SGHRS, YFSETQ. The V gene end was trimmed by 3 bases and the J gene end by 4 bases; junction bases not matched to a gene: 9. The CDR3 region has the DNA TGCGCCAGCAGCTCGGGACAGGGGTGGTTACGCACTGAAGCTTTCTTT. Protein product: CASSSGQGWLRTEAFF. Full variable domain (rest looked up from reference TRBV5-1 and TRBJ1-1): KAGVTQTPRYLIKTRGQQVTLSCSPISGHRSVSWYQQTPGQGLQFLFEYFSETQRNKGNFPGRFSGRQFSNSRSEMNVSTLELGDSALYLCASSSGQGWLRTEAFFGQGTRLTVV.

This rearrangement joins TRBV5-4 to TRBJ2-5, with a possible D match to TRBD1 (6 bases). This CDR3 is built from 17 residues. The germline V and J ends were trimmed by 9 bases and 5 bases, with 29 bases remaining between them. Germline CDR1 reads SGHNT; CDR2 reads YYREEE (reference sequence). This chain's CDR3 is CATNRFTTGSSAETQYF. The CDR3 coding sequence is TGTGCCACAAATCGTTTTACCACAGGGAGCTCGGCGGAGACCCAGTACTTC.

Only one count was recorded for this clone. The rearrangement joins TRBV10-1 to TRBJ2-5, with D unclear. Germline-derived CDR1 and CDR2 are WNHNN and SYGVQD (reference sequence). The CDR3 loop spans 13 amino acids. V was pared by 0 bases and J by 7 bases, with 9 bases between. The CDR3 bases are TGCGCCAGCAGTGAGTCGGTTCGTGGGACCCAGTACTTC. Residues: CASSESVRGTQYF.

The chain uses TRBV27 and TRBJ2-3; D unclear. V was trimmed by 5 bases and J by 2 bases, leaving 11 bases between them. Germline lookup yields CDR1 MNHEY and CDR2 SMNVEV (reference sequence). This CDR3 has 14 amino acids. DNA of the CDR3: TGTGCCAGCAGTATTTCAGGCTCCACAGATACGCAGTATTTT. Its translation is CASSISGSTDTQYF.

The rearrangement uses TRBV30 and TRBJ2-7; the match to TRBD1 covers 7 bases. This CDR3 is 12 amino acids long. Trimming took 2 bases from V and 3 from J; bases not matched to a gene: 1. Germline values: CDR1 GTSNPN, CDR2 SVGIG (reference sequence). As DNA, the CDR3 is TGTGCCTGGAGTAGACAGGGCTACGAGCAGTACTTC. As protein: CAWSRQGYEQYF.

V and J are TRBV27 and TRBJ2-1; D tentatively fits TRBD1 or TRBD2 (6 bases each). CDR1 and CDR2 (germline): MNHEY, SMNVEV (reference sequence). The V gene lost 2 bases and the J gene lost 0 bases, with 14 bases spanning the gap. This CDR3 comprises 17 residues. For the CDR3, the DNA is TGTGCCAGCAGTTTACGGGGGCACGCGAGCTCCTACAATGAGCAGTTCTTC. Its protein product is CASSLRGHASSYNEQFF.

For the CDR3, the DNA is TGTGCCAGCTCACCACCCGTGGCCCCTTTCGGGGAAGGCTACACCTTC. Amino acid sequence: CASSPPVAPFGEGYTF. V and J are TRBV18 and TRBJ1-2; D unresolved. The V end was cut by 0 bases, the J end by 8 bases, with 19 bases between. The CDR3 consists of 16 residues. The germline V gene encodes CDR1 KGHSH and CDR2 LQKENI.

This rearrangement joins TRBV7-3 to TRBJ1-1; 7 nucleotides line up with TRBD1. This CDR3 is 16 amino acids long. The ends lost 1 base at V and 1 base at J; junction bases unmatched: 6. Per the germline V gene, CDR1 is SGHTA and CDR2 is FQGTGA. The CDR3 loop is CASSLKARGKNTEAFF. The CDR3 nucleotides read TGTGCCAGCAGCTTAAAGGCCAGGGGGAAGAACACTGAAGCTTTCTTT.

DNA for the CDR3: TGCGCCAGCAGGGAGACTAGCGGATTCACCGGGGAGCTGTTTTTT. Its protein is CASRETSGFTGELFF. This chain links TRBV5-1 with TRBJ2-2; 9 positions agree with TRBD2. CDR1 and CDR2 (germline): SGHRS, YFSETQ. V trimming: 5 bases; J trimming: 4 bases; junction bases outside the gene matches: 6. CDR3 length: 15 amino acids.

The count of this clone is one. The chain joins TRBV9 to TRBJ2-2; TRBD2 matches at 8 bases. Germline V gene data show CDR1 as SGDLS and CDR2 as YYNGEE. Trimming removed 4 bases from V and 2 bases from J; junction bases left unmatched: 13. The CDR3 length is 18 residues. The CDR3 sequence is CASSLQRETRLNTGELFF. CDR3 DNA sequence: TGTGCCAGCAGCCTCCAGCGGGAGACCCGCCTAAACACCGGGGAGCTGTTTTTT.

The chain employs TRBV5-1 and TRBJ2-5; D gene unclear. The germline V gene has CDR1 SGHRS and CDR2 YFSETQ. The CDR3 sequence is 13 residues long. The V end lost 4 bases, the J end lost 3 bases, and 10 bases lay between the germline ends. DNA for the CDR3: TGCGCCAGCAGCAGCAGAACCGAAGAGACCCAGTACTTC. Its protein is CASSSRTEETQYF.

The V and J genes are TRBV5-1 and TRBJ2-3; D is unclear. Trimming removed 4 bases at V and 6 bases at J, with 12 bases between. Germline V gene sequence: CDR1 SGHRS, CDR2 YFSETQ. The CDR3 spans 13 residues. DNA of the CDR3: TGCGCCAGCAGCCTCAGAGGAGTGGATACGCAGTATTTT. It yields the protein CASSLRGVDTQYF.

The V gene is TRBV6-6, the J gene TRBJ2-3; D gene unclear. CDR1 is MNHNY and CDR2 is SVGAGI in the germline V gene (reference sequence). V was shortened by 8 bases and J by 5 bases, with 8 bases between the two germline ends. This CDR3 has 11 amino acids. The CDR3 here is CASGLGDTQYF. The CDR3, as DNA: TGTGCCAGCGGATTGGGAGATACGCAGTATTTT.

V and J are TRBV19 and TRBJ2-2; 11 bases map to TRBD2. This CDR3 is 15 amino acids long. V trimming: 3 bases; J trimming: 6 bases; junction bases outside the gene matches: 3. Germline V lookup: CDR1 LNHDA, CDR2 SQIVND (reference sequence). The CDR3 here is CASSIISGRAGELFF. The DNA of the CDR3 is TGTGCCAGTAGTATTATTAGCGGGAGGGCCGGGGAGCTGTTTTTT.

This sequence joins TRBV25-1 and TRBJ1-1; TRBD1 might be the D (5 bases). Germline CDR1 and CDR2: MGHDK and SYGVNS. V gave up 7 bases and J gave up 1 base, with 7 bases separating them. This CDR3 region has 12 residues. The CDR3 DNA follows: TGTGCCAGCATGGGGCCGAACACTGAAGCTTTCTTT. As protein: CASMGPNTEAFF.

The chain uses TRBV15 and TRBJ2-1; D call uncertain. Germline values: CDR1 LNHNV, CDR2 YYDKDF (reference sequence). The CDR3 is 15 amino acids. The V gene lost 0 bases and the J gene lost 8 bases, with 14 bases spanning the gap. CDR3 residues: CATSRDVSAFDEQFF. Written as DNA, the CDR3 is TGTGCCACCAGCAGAGATGTTTCAGCGTTCGATGAGCAGTTCTTC.

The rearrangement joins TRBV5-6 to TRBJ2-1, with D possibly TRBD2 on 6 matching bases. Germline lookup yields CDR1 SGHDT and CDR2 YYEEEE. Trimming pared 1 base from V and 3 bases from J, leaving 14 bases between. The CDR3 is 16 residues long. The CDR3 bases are TGTGCCAGCAGCTTGCTTAGCGGAGGACTCTACAATGAGCAGTTCTTC. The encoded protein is CASSLLSGGLYNEQFF. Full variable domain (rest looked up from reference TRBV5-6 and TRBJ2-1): DAGVTQSPTHLIKTRGQQVTLRCSPKSGHDTVSWYQQALGQGPQFIFQYYEEEERQRGNFPDRFSGHQFPNYSSELNVNALLLGDSALYLCASSLLSGGLYNEQFFGPGTRLTVL.

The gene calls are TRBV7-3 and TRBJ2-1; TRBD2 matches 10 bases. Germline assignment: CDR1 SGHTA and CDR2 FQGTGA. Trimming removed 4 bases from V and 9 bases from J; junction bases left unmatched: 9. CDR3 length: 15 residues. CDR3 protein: CASSSSGRAGFEQFF. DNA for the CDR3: TGTGCCAGCAGCTCCAGCGGGAGGGCCGGGTTTGAGCAGTTCTTC.

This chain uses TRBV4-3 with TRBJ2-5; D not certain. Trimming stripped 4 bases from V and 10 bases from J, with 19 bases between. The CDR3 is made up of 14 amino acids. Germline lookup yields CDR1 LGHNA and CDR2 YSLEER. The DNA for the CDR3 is TGCGCCAGCAGCCCAAGTCGTGAGGCAGCTAGCCAGTACTTC. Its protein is CASSPSREAASQYF.

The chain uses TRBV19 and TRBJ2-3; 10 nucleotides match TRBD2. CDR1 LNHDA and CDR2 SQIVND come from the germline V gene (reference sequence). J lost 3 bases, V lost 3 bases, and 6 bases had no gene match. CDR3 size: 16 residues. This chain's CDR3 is CASSMVAGGMTDTQYF. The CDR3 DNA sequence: TGTGCCAGTAGTATGGTAGCGGGAGGAATGACAGATACGCAGTATTTT.

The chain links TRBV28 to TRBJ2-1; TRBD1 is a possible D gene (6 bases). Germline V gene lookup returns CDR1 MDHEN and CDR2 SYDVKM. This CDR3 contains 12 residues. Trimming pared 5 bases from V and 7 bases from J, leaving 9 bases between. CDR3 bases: TGTGCCAGCAGTATACAGGGAAATGAGCAGTTCTTC. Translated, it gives CASSIQGNEQFF.

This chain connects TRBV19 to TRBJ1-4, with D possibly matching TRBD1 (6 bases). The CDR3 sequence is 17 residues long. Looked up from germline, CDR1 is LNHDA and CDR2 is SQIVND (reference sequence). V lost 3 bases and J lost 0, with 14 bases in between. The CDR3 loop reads CASSMRNRAATNEKLFF. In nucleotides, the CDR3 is TGTGCCAGTAGTATGAGGAACAGGGCCGCAACTAATGAAAAACTGTTTTTT. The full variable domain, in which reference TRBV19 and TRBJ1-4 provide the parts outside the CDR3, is DGGITQSPKYLFRKEGQNVTLSCEQNLNHDAMYWYRQDPGQGLRLIYYSQIVNDFQKGDIAEGYSVSREKKESFPLTVTSAQKNPTAFYLCASSMRNRAATNEKLFFGSGTQLSVL.

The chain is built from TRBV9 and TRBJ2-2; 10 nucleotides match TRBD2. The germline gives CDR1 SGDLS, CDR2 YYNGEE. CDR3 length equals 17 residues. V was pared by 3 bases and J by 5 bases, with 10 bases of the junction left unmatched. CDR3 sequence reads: CASSAWEAGGRTGELFF. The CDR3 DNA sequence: TGTGCCAGCAGCGCCTGGGAAGCGGGAGGGCGGACCGGGGAGCTGTTTTTT.